This T cell receptor beta chain was sequenced for a study of post-analysis software for immune sequencing data. Study information: Disease trajectories encompassed relapsing-remitting, secondary progressive and progressive-relapsing multiple sclerosis. Findings of the study overall: Compared against controls, patients with multiple sclerosis displayed significantly lower normalized Chao1 diversity. Those samples that were prepared in the same batch co-clustered strongly by F measure. Comparison of patients with controls showed five TRBV segments more frequent in patients, TRBV5-6, TRBV5-1 and TRBV20-1 among them.

The germline V gene has CDR1 SGHRS and CDR2 YFSETQ. V lost 6 bases and J 2 bases, leaving 10 bases between the germline ends. The CDR3 totals 13 residues. On this clonotype: What it binds is not known.

TCR beta cDNA libraries had unique molecular identifiers. TCRdb redid the calling of the PCR reads with MiXCR, one entry per CDR3 protein. This sample has 350,000 to 450,000 distinct CDR3 sequences, with about 40% found just once. The sequence was collected from a girl aged 2-10 years with multiple sclerosis. The sequenced material came from blood. The V call is TRBV5-1, the J call TRBJ2-3; D remains unclear. CDR3 bases: TGCGCCAGCAAAACAGATAACACAGATACGCAGTATTTT. Encoded protein: CASKTDNTDTQYF.